The 25 T cell receptor beta chains reported below all come from one sample, sequenced in a study of a mutant IDH1 vaccine in newly diagnosed glioma. Clones were sequenced by immunoSEQ multiplex PCR, and TCRdb holds only the in-frame ones, with some missing. The data show about 94,000 clones, approximately 89% seen once. Their target antigens are unknown. Noted time point: week 47, end of study. Vaccine doses each comprised 300 ug of mutant IDH1 20-mer peptide, with topical imiquimod. The sample consisted of PBMCs, taken from a glioma patient whose treatment included an IDH1 peptide vaccine. These receptors were collected from a woman between 45 and 60 years old with glioma.

This chain connects TRBV18 to TRBJ2-1, with 9 bases lining up with TRBD1. V shed 3 bases, J shed 9 bases, and the junction held 9 bases outside the gene matches. The CDR3 is 15 amino acids. Looked up from germline, CDR1 is KGHSH and CDR2 is LQKENI. CDR3 DNA sequence: TGTGCCAGCTCACCCGGGGACAGGGTTGTCGCTGAGCAGTTCTTC. Translated, it gives CASSPGDRVVAEQFF.

The chain uses TRBV29-1 and TRBJ1-4; D is perhaps TRBD1 (6 bases). The CDR3 runs to 14 residues. The germline V gene has CDR1 SQVTM and CDR2 ANQGSEA. V lost 3 bases to trimming and J lost 4 bases, with 12 bases between them. CDR3 amino acids: CSVEGSGDNEKLFF. CDR3 bases: TGCAGCGTTGAGGGGTCAGGGGATAATGAAAAACTGTTTTTT. Using reference TRBV29-1 and TRBJ1-4 for the parts outside the CDR3, the full variable domain is SAVISQKPSRDICQRGTSLTIQCQVDSQVTMMFWYRQQPGQSLTLIATANQGSEATYESGFVIDKFPISRPNLTFSTLTVSNMSPEDSSIYLCSVEGSGDNEKLFFGSGTQLSVL.

The rearrangement uses TRBV19 and TRBJ1-4, with D possibly TRBD1 on 5 matching bases. Trimming took off 8 bases at V and 11 bases at J, with 21 bases between the two ends. The CDR3 is made up of 14 amino acids. Germline loops: CDR1 LNHDA, CDR2 SQIVND (reference sequence). The CDR3 bases are TGTGCCAGTGGAACAGGTGTCCGTGGTGTGAAACTGTTTTTT. It codes for CASGTGVRGVKLFF.

This clone has only one observation. Other DNA sequences in the same sample also yield this CDR3. The chain links TRBV5-1 to TRBJ2-1, with D uncertain. Germline V gene sequence: CDR1 SGHRS, CDR2 YFSETQ. V was shortened by 2 bases and J by 3 bases, with 3 bases between the two germline ends. The CDR3 is made up of 12 amino acids. The CDR3 here is CASSFSYNEQFF. In nucleotides, the CDR3 is TGCGCCAGCAGCTTTAGCTACAATGAGCAGTTCTTC.

This chain connects TRBV27 to TRBJ1-1, with D perhaps matching TRBD1 (5 bases). The length of the CDR3 is 14 residues. Germline CDR1 and CDR2: MNHEY and SMNVEV (reference sequence). V lost 6 bases to trimming and J lost 1 base, with 12 bases between them. The CDR3 is CASSRGSANTEAFF. For the CDR3, the DNA is TGTGCCAGCAGCCGGGGCAGTGCGAACACTGAAGCTTTCTTT.

This chain connects TRBV6-5 to TRBJ1-1; D perhaps matches TRBD1 (6 bases). This CDR3 has 13 residues. CDR1 MNHEY and CDR2 SVGAGI come from the germline V gene. V was pared by 9 bases and J by 8 bases, with 19 bases between. The CDR3 spells CASYPMGHREAFF. CDR3 bases: TGTGCCAGTTACCCCATGGGACACCGGGAAGCTTTCTTT.

The rearrangement links TRBV5-1 to TRBJ2-7; 8 bases line up with TRBD2. The CDR3 totals 15 residues. Germline CDR1 SGHRS, CDR2 YFSETQ. Unmatched junction bases numbered 11, after V lost 3 bases and J lost 6 bases. In DNA, the CDR3 is TGCGCCAGCAGCTCACGGGAGGGGGAAAGGGGCGAGCAGTACTTC. Protein: CASSSREGERGEQYF.

A single count supports this clone. The chain combines TRBV2 with TRBJ2-1; no clear D gene. V lost 3 bases, J lost 4 bases, and 16 bases lay in between. The CDR3 consists of 16 residues. CDR1 SNHLY and CDR2 FYNNEI come from the germline V gene. The CDR3 bases are TGTGCCAGCAGTGACCGGCTCAGTTTAGGGTACAATGAGCAGTTCTTC. Its translation: CASSDRLSLGYNEQFF.

The rearrangement links TRBV14 to TRBJ2-1, with D perhaps being TRBD1 or TRBD2 (5 bases each). V lost 2 bases, J lost 6 bases, and 11 bases lay in between. This CDR3 is built from 14 residues. Germline V lookup: CDR1 SGHDN, CDR2 FVKESK. The DNA of the CDR3 is TGTGCCAGCAGCCAACGGGACGGGGCCAATGAGCAGTTCTTC. It codes for CASSQRDGANEQFF. The whole variable domain, remainder taken from reference TRBV14 and TRBJ2-1, is EAGVTQFPSHSVIEKGQTVTLRCDPISGHDNLYWYRRVMGKEIKFLLHFVKESKQDESGMPNNRFLAERTGGTYSTLKVQPAELEDSGVYFCASSQRDGANEQFFGPGTRLTVL.

This sequence joins TRBV6-1 and TRBJ2-3, with D perhaps matching TRBD1 (6 bases). The CDR3 totals 14 residues. Trimming removed 6 bases at V and 2 bases at J, with 12 bases between. CDR1 MNHNS and CDR2 SASEGT come from the germline V gene. For the CDR3, the DNA is TGTGCCAGCAGAAGGGACACACACACAGATACGCAGTATTTT. It is translated as CASRRDTHTDTQYF.

The chain has TRBV6-5 and TRBJ2-1; TRBD1 matches 10 bases. J gave up 8 bases and V 0 bases, and 4 bases lay outside the gene matches. Germline CDR1 and CDR2: MNHEY and SVGAGI. The CDR3 is 15 amino acids. CDR3 in DNA: TGTGCCAGCAGTTACTCCGGGACAGGGGTCCATGAGCAGTTCTTC. Its protein is CASSYSGTGVHEQFF.

V gene TRBV6-5 combines with J gene TRBJ2-3, with D perhaps TRBD1 (6 bases). V dropped 4 bases and J dropped 4 bases, with 15 bases sitting between them. Germline CDR1 is MNHEY and CDR2 is SVGAGI. The CDR3 totals 15 residues. The CDR3 DNA follows: TGTGCCAGCAGTTTTAGGTTGGACAGTTCAGATACGCAGTATTTT. Protein product: CASSFRLDSSDTQYF.

This chain uses TRBV4-1 with TRBJ1-5; no definite D call. The CDR3 has 14 residues. V lost 6 bases and J lost 2, with 11 bases in between. The germline V gene has CDR1 MGHRA and CDR2 YSYEKL. The CDR3 DNA reads as TGCGCCAGCAGGCCCTACATCGGCAATCAGCCCCAGCATTTT. Protein product: CASRPYIGNQPQHF.

This clone was recorded once. This sequence joins TRBV4-2 and TRBJ2-3; 9 bases agree with TRBD2. CDR1 is LGHNA, CDR2 YNFKEQ, per germline. Unmatched junction bases numbered 10, after V lost 0 bases and J lost 6 bases. This CDR3 spans 17 amino acids. The CDR3 coding sequence is TGTGCCAGCAGCCAAGAAGTCCGAGCGGGAGGAGGGGATACGCAGTATTTT. It is translated as CASSQEVRAGGGDTQYF.

This chain connects TRBV7-6 to TRBJ2-7, with TRBD2 matching 7 bases. The trim removed 5 bases at V and 0 bases at J, leaving 7 bases unmatched. The CDR3 is 15 residues long. Germline CDR1 SGHVS, CDR2 FNYEAQ. For the CDR3, the DNA is TGTGCCAGCAGCCCCGGGCGGGAGTACTCCTACGAGCAGTACTTC. Protein product: CASSPGREYSYEQYF. Drawing the rest from reference TRBV7-6 and TRBJ2-7, the complete variable domain is GAGVSQSPRYKVTKRGQDVALRCDPISGHVSLYWYRQALGQGPEFLTYFNYEAQQDKSGLPNDRFSAERPEGSISTLTIQRTEQRDSAMYRCASSPGREYSYEQYFGPGTRLTVT.

V and J are TRBV30 and TRBJ1-5; D remains ambiguous. CDR3 length: 14 residues. Trimming left V 2 bases short and J 6 bases short, with 14 bases between. Germline V CDR1 and CDR2: GTSNPN, SVGIG (reference sequence). The CDR3: CAWSLNGLTQPQHF. Here the CDR3 DNA reads TGTGCCTGGAGTTTGAACGGACTAACTCAGCCCCAGCATTTT.

The J gene is TRBJ2-5, the V gene TRBV9; 12 bases fit TRBD2. The tail of the sequence fits TRBJ2-7 better, so the J call may be wrong. This CDR3 is 15 amino acids long. Germline assignment: CDR1 SGDLS and CDR2 YYNGEE. The CDR3 nucleotides are TGTGCCAGCAGCCTCGGGACTAGCGGGCGTTACGAGCAGTACTTC. Translated: CASSLGTSGRYEQYF.

The chain links TRBV5-5 to TRBJ1-5, with D hard to call. The CDR3 runs 13 residues. The V gene's germline CDR1 is SGHKS and CDR2 YYEKEE (reference sequence). V lost 4 bases and J lost 5, with 10 bases in between. This CDR3 is CASSLQEDQPQHF. The CDR3 coding sequence is TGTGCCAGCAGCCTGCAGGAGGATCAGCCCCAGCATTTT.

This clone occurred many times. The chain is built from TRBV13 and TRBJ1-2; no reliable D call. CDR1 is PRHDT, CDR2 FYEKMQ, per germline (reference sequence). This CDR3 comprises 13 residues. V was cut by 2 bases and J by 6 bases, with 10 bases left in between. CDR3 sequence: CASSLMGSDGYTF. In DNA form, the CDR3 reads TGTGCCAGCAGCTTAATGGGGAGTGATGGCTACACCTTC. Based on the CDR3 plus reference TRBV13 and TRBJ1-2, the full variable domain is AAGVIQSPRHLIKEKRETATLKCYPIPRHDTVYWYQQGPGQDPQFLISFYEKMQSDKGSIPDRFSAQQFSDYHSELNMSSLELGDSALYFCASSLMGSDGYTFGSGTRLTVV.

The chain links TRBV6-5 to TRBJ1-5; TRBD1 might be the D (5 bases). The CDR3 spans 14 residues. Germline CDR1 reads MNHEY; CDR2 reads SVGAGI. V was trimmed by 0 bases and J by 7 bases, leaving 10 bases between them. The CDR3 coding sequence is TGTGCCAGCAGTTACTCACGGGGACGCCAGCCCCAGCATTTT. Residues: CASSYSRGRQPQHF.

This clone was recorded a few times. The chain combines TRBV10-3 with TRBJ2-3; 10 bases align to TRBD2. The CDR3 loop spans 17 amino acids. V gave up 3 bases and J gave up 3 bases; unmatched junction bases: 9. CDR1 ENHRY and CDR2 SYGVKD come from the germline V gene. CDR3 DNA: TGTGCCATCAGTGAACGGGGTAGCGGGAGGAGAACAGATACGCAGTATTTT. Protein product: CAISERGSGRRTDTQYF.

V is TRBV4-1 and J is TRBJ2-1; 9 bases line up with TRBD1. V trimming: 1 base; J trimming: 6 bases; junction bases outside the gene matches: 4. Germline V CDR1 and CDR2: MGHRA, YSYEKL. The CDR3 is 15 amino acids. DNA of the CDR3: TGCGCCAGCAGCCAAGGGGACAGGGTTTCCAATGAGCAGTTCTTC. Translated: CASSQGDRVSNEQFF.

The chain joins TRBV19 to TRBJ2-1; TRBD1 agrees at 7 bases. J lost 6 bases, V lost 7 bases, and 12 bases had no gene match. There are 15 residues in the CDR3. Germline CDR1 is LNHDA and CDR2 is SQIVND (reference sequence). The CDR3 DNA sequence: TGTGCCAGTACCTCGGGGACAGCTACAAGCAATGAGCAGTTCTTC. It specifies CASTSGTATSNEQFF.

This clone has a single count. V gene TRBV2 combines with J gene TRBJ2-7; the D is unclear. The CDR3 runs to 14 residues. V gave up 6 bases and J gave up 1 base, with 13 bases separating them. Germline V gives CDR1 SNHLY, CDR2 FYNNEI. CDR3 residues: CASSAPHTSYEQYF. For the CDR3, the DNA is TGTGCCAGCAGCGCGCCGCATACTTCCTACGAGCAGTACTTC.

V usage is TRBV19 and J usage is TRBJ2-3; 10 bases map to TRBD1. The V gene's germline CDR1 is LNHDA and CDR2 SQIVND (reference sequence). CDR3 length: 14 residues. Trimming took 5 bases from V and 6 from J; bases not matched to a gene: 5. The CDR3 region has the DNA TGTGCCAGTAGTCTCCAGGGACAGGGGGATACGCAGTATTTT. Translating gives CASSLQGQGDTQYF.